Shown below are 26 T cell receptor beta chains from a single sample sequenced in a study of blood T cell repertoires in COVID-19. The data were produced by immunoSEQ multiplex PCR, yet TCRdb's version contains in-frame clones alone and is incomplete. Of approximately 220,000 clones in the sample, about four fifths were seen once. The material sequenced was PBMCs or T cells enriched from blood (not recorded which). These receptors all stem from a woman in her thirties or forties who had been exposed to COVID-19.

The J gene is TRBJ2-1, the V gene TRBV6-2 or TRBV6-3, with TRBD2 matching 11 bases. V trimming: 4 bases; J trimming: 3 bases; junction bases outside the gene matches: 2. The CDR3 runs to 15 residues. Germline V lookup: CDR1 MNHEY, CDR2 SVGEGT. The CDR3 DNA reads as TGTGCCAGCAGTTCTGGGACTAGCGGCTACAATGAGCAGTTCTTC. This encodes CASSSGTSGYNEQFF.

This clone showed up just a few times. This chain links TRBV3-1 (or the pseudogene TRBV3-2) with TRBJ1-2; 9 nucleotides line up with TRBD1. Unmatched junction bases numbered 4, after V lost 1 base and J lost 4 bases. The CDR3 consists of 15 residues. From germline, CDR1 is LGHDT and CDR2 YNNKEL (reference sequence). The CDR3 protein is CASSQAGTGSYGYTF. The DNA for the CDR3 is TGTGCCAGCAGCCAAGCCGGGACAGGGAGCTATGGCTACACCTTC.

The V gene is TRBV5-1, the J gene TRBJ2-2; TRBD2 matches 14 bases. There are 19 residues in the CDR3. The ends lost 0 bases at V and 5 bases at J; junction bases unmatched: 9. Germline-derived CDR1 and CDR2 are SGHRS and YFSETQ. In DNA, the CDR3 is TGCGCCAGCAGCTTGGCTAGACTAGCGGGGGGGCCGTGGACCGGGGAGCTGTTTTTT. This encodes CASSLARLAGGPWTGELFF.

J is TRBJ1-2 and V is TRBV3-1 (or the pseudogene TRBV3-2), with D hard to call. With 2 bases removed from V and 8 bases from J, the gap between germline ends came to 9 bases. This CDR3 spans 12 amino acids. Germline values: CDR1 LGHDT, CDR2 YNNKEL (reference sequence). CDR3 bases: TGTGCCAGCAGCCAATCGGGTCGAGGCTACACCTTC. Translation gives CASSQSGRGYTF.

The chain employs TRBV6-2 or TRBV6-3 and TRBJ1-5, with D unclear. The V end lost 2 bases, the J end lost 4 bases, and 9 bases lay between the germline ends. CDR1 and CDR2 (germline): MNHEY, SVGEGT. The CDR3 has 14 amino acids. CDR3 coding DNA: TGTGCCAGCAGTTACGGGCAGCATAATCAGCCCCAGCATTTT. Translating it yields CASSYGQHNQPQHF.

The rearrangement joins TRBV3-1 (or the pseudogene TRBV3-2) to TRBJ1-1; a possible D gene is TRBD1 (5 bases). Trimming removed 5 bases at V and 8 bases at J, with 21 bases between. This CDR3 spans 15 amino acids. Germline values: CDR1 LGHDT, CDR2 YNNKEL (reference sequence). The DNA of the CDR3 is TGTGCCAGCAGCTATAGGGGTGGGTCAGCGCTGGAAGCTTTCTTT. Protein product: CASSYRGGSALEAFF.

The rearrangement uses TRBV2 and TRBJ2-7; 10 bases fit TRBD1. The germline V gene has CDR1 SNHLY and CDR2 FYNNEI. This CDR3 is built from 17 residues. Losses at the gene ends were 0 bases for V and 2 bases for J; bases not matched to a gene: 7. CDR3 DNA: TGTGCCAGCAGTGAAGCCGGCTCCGGGACAGGGGCCTACGAGCAGTACTTC. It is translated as CASSEAGSGTGAYEQYF.

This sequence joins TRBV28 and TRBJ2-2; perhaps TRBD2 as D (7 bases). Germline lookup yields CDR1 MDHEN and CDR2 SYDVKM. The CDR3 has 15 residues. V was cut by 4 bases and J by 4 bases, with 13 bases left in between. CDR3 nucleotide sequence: TGTGCCAGCAGTTCCAGGGGCGGGAGCACCGGGGAGCTGTTTTTT. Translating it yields CASSSRGGSTGELFF.

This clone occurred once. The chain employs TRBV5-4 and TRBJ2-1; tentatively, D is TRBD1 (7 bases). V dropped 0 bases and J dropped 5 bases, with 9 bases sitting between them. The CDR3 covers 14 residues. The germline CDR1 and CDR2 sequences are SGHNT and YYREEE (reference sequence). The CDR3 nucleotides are TGTGCCAGCAGCTTGGGCGGGACAGACAATGAGCAGTTCTTC. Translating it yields CASSLGGTDNEQFF.

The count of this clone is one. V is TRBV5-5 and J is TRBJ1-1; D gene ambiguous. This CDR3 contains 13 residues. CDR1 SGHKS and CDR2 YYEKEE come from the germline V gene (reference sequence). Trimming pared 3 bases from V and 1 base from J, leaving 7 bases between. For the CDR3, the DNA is TGTGCCAGCAGCTGGTTCGGGAACACTGAAGCTTTCTTT. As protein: CASSWFGNTEAFF.

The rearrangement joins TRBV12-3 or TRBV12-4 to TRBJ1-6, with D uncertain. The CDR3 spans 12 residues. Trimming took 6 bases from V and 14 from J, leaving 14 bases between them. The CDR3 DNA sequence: TGTGCCAGCAGCTATGCTTCTCCGGCCCTCCACTTT. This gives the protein CASSYASPALHF.

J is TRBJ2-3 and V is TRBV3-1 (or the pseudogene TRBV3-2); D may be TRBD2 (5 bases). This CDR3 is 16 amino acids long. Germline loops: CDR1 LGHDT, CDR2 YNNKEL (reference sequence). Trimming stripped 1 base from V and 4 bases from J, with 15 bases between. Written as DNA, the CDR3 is TGTGCCAGCAGCCAAGGGGTTAGCGAATCATCAGATACGCAGTATTTT. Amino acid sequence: CASSQGVSESSDTQYF.

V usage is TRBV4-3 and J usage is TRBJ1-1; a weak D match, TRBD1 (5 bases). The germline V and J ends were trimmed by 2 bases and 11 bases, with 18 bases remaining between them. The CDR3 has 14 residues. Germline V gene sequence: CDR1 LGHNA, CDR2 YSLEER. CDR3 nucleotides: TGCGCCAGCAGCCAAAGACTAGCTTCAGGGAGTGCTTTCTTT. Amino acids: CASSQRLASGSAFF.

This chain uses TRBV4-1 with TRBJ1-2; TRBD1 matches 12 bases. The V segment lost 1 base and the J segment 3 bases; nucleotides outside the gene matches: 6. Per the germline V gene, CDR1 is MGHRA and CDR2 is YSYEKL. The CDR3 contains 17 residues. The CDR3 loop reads CASSQVEGQGADYGYTF. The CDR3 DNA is TGCGCCAGCAGCCAAGTGGAGGGACAGGGGGCAGACTATGGCTACACCTTC.

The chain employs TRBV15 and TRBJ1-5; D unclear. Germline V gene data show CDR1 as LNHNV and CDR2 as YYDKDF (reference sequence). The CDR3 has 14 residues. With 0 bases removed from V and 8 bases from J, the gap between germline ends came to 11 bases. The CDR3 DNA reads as TGTGCCACCAGCAGAGATTACGGGAGTGAGCCCCAGCATTTT. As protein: CATSRDYGSEPQHF.

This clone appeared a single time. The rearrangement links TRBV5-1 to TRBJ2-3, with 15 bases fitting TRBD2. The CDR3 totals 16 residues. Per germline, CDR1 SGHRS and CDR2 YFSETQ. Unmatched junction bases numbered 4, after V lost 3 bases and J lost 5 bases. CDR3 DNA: TGCGCCAGCAGCTCGGCGGGACTAGCGGGGGGAGATACGCAGTATTTT. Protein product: CASSSAGLAGGDTQYF.

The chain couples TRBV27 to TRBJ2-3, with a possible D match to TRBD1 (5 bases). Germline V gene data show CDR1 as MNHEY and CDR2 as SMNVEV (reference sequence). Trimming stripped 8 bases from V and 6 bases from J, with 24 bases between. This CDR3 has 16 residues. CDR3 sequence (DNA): TGTGCCAGCGCTTGGGTTGGCAGGGCGAGAATGGATACGCAGTATTTT. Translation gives CASAWVGRARMDTQYF.

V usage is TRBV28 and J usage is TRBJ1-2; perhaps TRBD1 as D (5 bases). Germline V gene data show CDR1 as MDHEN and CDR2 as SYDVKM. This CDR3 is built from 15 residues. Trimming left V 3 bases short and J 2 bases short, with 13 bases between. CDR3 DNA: TGTGCCAGCAGTTTCCGGGCAGGGCAAAACTATGGCTACACCTTC. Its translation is CASSFRAGQNYGYTF.

CDR3 sequence reads: CASSVDNTDTQYF. The CDR3 nucleotides are TGTGCCAGCAGCGTCGACAACACAGATACGCAGTATTTT. The chain has TRBV9 and TRBJ2-3, with D uncertain. V gave up 2 bases and J gave up 2 bases, with 6 bases separating them. Germline V gene sequence: CDR1 SGDLS, CDR2 YYNGEE. The CDR3 loop spans 13 amino acids.

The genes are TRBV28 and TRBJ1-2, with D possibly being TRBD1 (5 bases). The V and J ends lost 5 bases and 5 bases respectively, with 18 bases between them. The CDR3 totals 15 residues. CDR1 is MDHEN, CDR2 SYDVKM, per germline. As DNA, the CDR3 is TGTGCCAGCAGTGGGCAGGGCGTATTAGGTTATGGCTACACCTTC. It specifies CASSGQGVLGYGYTF.

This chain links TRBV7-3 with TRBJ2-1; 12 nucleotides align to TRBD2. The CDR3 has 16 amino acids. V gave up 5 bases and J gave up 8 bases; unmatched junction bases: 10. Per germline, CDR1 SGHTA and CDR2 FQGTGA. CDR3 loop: CASSPTPSGGAYEQFF. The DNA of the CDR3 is TGTGCCAGCAGCCCGACCCCTAGCGGGGGGGCCTATGAGCAGTTCTTC.

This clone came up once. CDR3: CASSEALGYNEQFF. DNA of the CDR3: TGTGCCAGCAGTGAAGCGCTAGGTTACAATGAGCAGTTCTTC. This chain links TRBV2 with TRBJ2-1; D unresolved. V lost 0 bases, J lost 4 bases, and 7 bases lay in between. From germline, CDR1 is SNHLY and CDR2 FYNNEI. The CDR3 is 14 residues long.

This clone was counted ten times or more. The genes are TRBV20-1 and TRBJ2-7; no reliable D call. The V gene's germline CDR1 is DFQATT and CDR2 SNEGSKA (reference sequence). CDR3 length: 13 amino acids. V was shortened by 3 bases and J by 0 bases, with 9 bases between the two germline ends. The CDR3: CSASGRNSYEQYF. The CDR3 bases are TGCAGTGCTAGTGGCAGAAACTCCTACGAGCAGTACTTC.

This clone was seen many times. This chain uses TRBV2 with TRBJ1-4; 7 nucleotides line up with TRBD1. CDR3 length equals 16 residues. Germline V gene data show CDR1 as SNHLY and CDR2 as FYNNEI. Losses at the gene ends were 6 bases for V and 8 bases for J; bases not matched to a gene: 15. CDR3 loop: CASSYRGGRDGEKLFF. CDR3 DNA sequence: TGTGCCAGCAGCTACAGGGGAGGTCGAGATGGGGAAAAACTGTTTTTT.

The CDR3 bases are TGCGCCAGCAGCTTACGTGGGAGGGGGAACACTGAAGCTTTCTTT. Amino acids: CASSLRGRGNTEAFF. The chain couples TRBV5-1 to TRBJ1-1; the D gene is possibly TRBD1 (5 bases). CDR1 is SGHRS and CDR2 is YFSETQ in the germline V gene. V lost 2 bases, J lost 1 base, and 12 bases lay in between. The CDR3 has 15 amino acids.

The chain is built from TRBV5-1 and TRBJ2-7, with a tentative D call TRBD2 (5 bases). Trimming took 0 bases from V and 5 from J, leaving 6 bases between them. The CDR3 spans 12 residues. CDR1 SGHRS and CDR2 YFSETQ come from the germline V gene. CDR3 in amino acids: CASSLAGDEQYF. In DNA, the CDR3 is TGCGCCAGCAGCTTGGCCGGGGACGAGCAGTACTTC.